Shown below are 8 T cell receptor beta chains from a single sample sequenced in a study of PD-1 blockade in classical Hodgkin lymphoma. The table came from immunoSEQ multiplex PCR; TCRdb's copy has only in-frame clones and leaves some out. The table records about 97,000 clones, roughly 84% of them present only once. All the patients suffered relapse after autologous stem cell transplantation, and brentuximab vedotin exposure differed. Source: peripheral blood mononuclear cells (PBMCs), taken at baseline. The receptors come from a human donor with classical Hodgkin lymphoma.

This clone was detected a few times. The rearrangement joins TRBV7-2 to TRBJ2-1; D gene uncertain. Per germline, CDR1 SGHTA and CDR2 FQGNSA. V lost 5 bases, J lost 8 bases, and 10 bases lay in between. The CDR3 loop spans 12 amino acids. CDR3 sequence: CASSDPSDEQFF. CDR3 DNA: TGTGCCAGCAGCGATCCTTCGGATGAGCAGTTCTTC.

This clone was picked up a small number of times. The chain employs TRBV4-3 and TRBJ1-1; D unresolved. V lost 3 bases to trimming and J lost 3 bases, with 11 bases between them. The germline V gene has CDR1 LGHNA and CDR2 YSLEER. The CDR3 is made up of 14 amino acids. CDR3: CASSQAWRDTEAFF. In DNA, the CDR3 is TGCGCCAGCAGCCAGGCGTGGAGGGACACTGAAGCTTTCTTT.

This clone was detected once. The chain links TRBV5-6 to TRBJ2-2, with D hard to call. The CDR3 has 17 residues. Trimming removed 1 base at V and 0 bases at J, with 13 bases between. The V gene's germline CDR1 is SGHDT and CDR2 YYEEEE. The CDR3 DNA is TGTGCCAGCAGCTTGTTTTCAGCAATAACGAACACCGGGGAGCTGTTTTTT. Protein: CASSLFSAITNTGELFF. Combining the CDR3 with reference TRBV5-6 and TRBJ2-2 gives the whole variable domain DAGVTQSPTHLIKTRGQQVTLRCSPKSGHDTVSWYQQALGQGPQFIFQYYEEEERQRGNFPDRFSGHQFPNYSSELNVNALLLGDSALYLCASSLFSAITNTGELFFGEGSRLTVL.

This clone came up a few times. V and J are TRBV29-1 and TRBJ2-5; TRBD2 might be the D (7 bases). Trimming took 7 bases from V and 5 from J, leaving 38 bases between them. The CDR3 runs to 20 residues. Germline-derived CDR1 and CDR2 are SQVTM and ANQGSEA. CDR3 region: CSAGTPIRSGIDNIIETQYF. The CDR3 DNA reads TGCAGCGCCGGGACACCAATTCGGAGCGGGATAGATAATATTATTGAGACCCAGTACTTC.

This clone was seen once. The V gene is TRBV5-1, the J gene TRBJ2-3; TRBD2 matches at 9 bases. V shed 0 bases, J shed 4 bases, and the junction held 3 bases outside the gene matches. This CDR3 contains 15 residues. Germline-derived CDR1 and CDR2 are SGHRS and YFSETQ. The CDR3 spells CASSLGAGGADTQYF. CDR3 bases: TGCGCCAGCAGCTTGGGGGCGGGAGGGGCAGATACGCAGTATTTT. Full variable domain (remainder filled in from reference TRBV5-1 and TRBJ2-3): KAGVTQTPRYLIKTRGQQVTLSCSPISGHRSVSWYQQTPGQGLQFLFEYFSETQRNKGNFPGRFSGRQFSNSRSEMNVSTLELGDSALYLCASSLGAGGADTQYFGPGTRLTVL.

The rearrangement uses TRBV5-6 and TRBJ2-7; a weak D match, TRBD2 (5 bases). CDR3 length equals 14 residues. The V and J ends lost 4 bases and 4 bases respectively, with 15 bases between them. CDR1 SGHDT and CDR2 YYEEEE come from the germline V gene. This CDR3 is CASSTPGKTYEQYF. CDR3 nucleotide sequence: TGTGCCAGCAGCACTCCGGGAAAAACATACGAGCAGTACTTC.

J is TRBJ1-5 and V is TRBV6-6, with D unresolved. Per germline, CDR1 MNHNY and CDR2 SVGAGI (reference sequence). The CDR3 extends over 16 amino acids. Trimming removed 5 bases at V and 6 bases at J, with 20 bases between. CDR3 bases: TGTGCCAGCAGTCCCCTGGGAGGGCTGTCCGGTCAGCCCCAGCATTTT. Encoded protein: CASSPLGGLSGQPQHF.

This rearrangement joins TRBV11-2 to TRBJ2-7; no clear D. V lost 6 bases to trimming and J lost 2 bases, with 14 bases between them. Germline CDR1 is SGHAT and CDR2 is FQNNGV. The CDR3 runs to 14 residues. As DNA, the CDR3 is TGTGCCAGCAGTACCGGGCAGGCCGCCTACGAGCAGTACTTC. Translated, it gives CASSTGQAAYEQYF.